This T cell receptor (beta chain) stems from a study of cytomegalovirus exposure and HLA in healthy donors. Broader study findings: The study recorded fewer than 200 TCR beta chains that were cytomegalovirus-associated.

Points on this clone: The antigen remains unidentified.

PCR employed 60 Vbeta and 13 Jbeta primers. TCRdb's table, derived via immunoSEQ multiplex PCR, lists solely in-frame clones and lacks some. Its table records 100,000 to 150,000 clones. This CDR3 is built from 16 residues. Looked up from germline, CDR1 is SGHRS and CDR2 is YFSETQ. J gave up 7 bases and V 4 bases, and 16 bases lay outside the gene matches. The sequence was collected from a man younger than 35 in good health and CMV-seronegative. The sample comprised PBMCs. V and J are TRBV5-1 and TRBJ2-7; TRBD2 matches at 8 bases. CDR3 loop: CASSPPAGAGVREQYF. The CDR3 DNA reads TGCGCCAGCAGCCCGCCAGCGGGGGCGGGGGTGAGGGAGCAGTACTTC.